This T cell receptor (beta chain) is from a study of tumor-infiltrating lymphocytes in oesophageal squamous cell carcinoma (dated by TCRdb to the mid-2010s). A note on this clonotype: Its antigen has not been determined. No much larger clone exists at a distance of one base, and base qualities are not known.

Libraries were made using PCR. For sequencing, an Illumina HiSeq 2000 was employed. The public reads were reanalyzed by TCRdb: fastp trimming at Q25, MiXCR alignment, in-frame beta chains only. When rows share a CDR3 protein, they turn into one entry using the most common DNA and genes. A total of approximately 19,000 distinct CDR3 sequences appear in this sample, over 40% of them only once. The ten largest make up approximately 33% of the sample. The TCR originated in a female donor with esophageal squamous cell carcinoma. What was sequenced was normal esophageal tissue next to the tumor.

The bases are TGTGCCAGCAGCCCGACAGAGAACACTGAAGCTTTCTTT. It translates as CASSPTENTEAFF. The chain links TRBV7-6 with TRBJ1-1; matching of 5 bases hints at TRBD1 as the D gene. From its cysteine to its phenylalanine, the CDR3 spans 13 amino acids. Kept here is only the CDR3 DNA, which spans 39 bases and is read in frame from base 1. Looking up the germline V gene yields CDR1 SGHVS and CDR2 FNYEAQ. Relative to germline, V is 5 bases shorter and J is 1 base shorter, with 8 bases between their ends.